One and the same sample provided the 9 T cell receptor beta chains below, sequenced in a study of T cell changes during pregnancy in multiple sclerosis. The table came from immunoSEQ multiplex PCR; TCRdb's copy has only in-frame clones and leaves some out. The sample has roughly 30,000 clones; around nine tenths are singletons. The material was CD8+ T cells from peripheral blood mononuclear cells, obtained in the first trimester of pregnancy. These receptors all stem from a female donor with multiple sclerosis, enrolled in a pregnancy study.

This clone was recorded only once. The V call is TRBV10-3, the J call TRBJ2-2; TRBD2 aligns across 9 bases. Per the germline V gene, CDR1 is ENHRY and CDR2 is SYGVKD. The CDR3 has 21 residues. Unmatched junction bases numbered 20, after V lost 6 bases and J lost 0 bases. DNA for the CDR3: TGTGCCATCAGGAAGGGCCCGGAGAGACTAGCGGATGATGCGAACACCGGGGAGCTGTTTTTT. Translated, it gives CAIRKGPERLADDANTGELFF.

This clone was found a few times. The chain joins TRBV12-5 to TRBJ2-5; 7 bases agree with TRBD2. CDR1 and CDR2 (germline): LGHNT, FRNRAP. CDR3 length: 16 amino acids. V shed 5 bases and J 2 bases; nucleotides not matched to a gene: 11. The CDR3 region has the DNA TGTGCTAGTGGTCAGACTAGCCTTTACAATCAAGAGACCCAGTACTTC. Amino acid sequence: CASGQTSLYNQETQYF.

The chain joins TRBV28 to TRBJ2-1, with TRBD1 as a possible D gene (5 bases). CDR1 is MDHEN, CDR2 SYDVKM, per germline. The ends were cut back, 7 bases at V and 1 base at J, with 14 bases in the middle. The CDR3 has 15 amino acids. The CDR3 DNA is TGTGCCAGCACAGGGAACCCACCGTCCTACAATGAGCAGTTCTTC. It codes for CASTGNPPSYNEQFF.

This chain uses TRBV7-6 with TRBJ2-1, with 7 bases matching TRBD2. The V segment lost 5 bases and the J segment 0 bases; nucleotides outside the gene matches: 10. CDR1 is SGHVS, CDR2 FNYEAQ, per germline. This CDR3 is built from 17 residues. CDR3 residues: CASSPGGGGGSYNEQFF. The DNA of the CDR3 is TGTGCCAGCAGCCCGGGGGGTGGGGGAGGCTCCTACAATGAGCAGTTCTTC.

The genes are TRBV10-2 and TRBJ2-5; a weak D match, TRBD1 (5 bases). Deletions cut 2 bases from V and 1 base from J, with 11 bases between. The CDR3 contains 15 residues. Germline V gene sequence: CDR1 WSHSY, CDR2 SAAADI. The CDR3 nucleotides are TGCGCCAGCAGTGAGGGGGCTTTCAGCCAAGAGACCCAGTACTTC. This codes for CASSEGAFSQETQYF.

CDR3 nucleotides: TGTGCCAGCAGCGGCACAGGGGTCCAGCCCCAGCATTTT. It codes for CASSGTGVQPQHF. This sequence joins TRBV9 and TRBJ1-5, with TRBD1 identical over 7 bases. Germline V lookup: CDR1 SGDLS, CDR2 YYNGEE. CDR3 length: 13 amino acids. Unmatched junction bases numbered 4, after V lost 3 bases and J lost 7 bases.

The chain has TRBV5-4 and TRBJ1-1; maybe TRBD1 (6 bases). V lost 0 bases and J lost 4, with 16 bases in between. From germline, CDR1 is SGHNT and CDR2 YYREEE (reference sequence). The CDR3 covers 16 residues. The CDR3, as DNA: TGTGCCAGCAGCTTGGCCTCCGGGGGGCGATTCACTGAAGCTTTCTTT. It codes for CASSLASGGRFTEAFF.

This clone was seen only a few times. CDR3 sequence (DNA): TGTGCCAGCAGACTTCAGCCAGGGGCTGGTGGCTACACCTTC. This translates into CASRLQPGAGGYTF. The chain employs TRBV28 and TRBJ1-2; D is possibly TRBD1 (6 bases). Germline CDR1 is MDHEN and CDR2 is SYDVKM. V gave up 6 bases and J gave up 7 bases, with 18 bases separating them. The CDR3 has 14 residues.

The genes are TRBV4-3 and TRBJ1-4; 9 bases agree with TRBD1. Unmatched junction bases numbered 11, after V lost 3 bases and J lost 0 bases. The germline gives CDR1 LGHNA, CDR2 YSLEER. This CDR3 is 19 amino acids long. CDR3 region: CASSHFDRGFESTNEKLFF. In nucleotides, the CDR3 is TGCGCCAGCAGCCATTTCGACAGGGGGTTCGAGTCAACTAATGAAAAACTGTTTTTT.